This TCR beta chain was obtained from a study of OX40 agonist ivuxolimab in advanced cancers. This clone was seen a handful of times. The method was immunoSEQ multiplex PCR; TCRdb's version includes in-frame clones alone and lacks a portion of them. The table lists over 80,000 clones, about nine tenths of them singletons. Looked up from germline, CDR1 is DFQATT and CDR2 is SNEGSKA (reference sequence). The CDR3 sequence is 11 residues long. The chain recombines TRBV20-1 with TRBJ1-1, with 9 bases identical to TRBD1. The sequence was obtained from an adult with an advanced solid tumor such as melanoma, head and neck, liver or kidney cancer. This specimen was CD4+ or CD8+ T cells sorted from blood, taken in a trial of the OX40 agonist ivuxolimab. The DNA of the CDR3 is TGCAGGGGACAGGGTCGGACTGAAGCTTTCTTT. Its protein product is CRGQGRTEAFF.